This record looks at one TCR beta chain sequence and its context. Its antigen is not known. As to treatment: around 19 received Ad26.COV2.S at low or high dose, single or two shots; several received placebo; per-sample allocation not given. The samples date from day 63 after the first vaccine or placebo injection. As its vector, the vaccine had Ad26, which expressed Wuhan-strain SARS-CoV-2 spike. This sample is part of a study of Ad26.COV2.S vaccination and SARS-CoV-2 variants. Looking at the study overall: Vaccine-arm donor from the placebo-controlled COV1001 Ad26.COV2.S trial. Ad26.COV2.S given intramuscularly, once or twice 56 days apart. Study-wide findings and caveats: Vaccine recipients posted higher spike-specific TCR breadth than their placebo counterparts.

Sequencing was performed with immunoSEQ multiplex PCR; in TCRdb, only in-frame clones are kept and a portion is missing. The data show some 390,000 clones, with about 91% seen just once and under 2% held by the top ten. This specimen was peripheral blood, taken in a trial of Ad26.COV2.S vaccine versus placebo. This TCR came from a person aged 18-60 years who received the Ad26.COV2.S COVID-19 vaccine or a placebo.

The DNA of the CDR3 is TGTGCCAGCAGCTTCAAAGCGCAAGAGACCCAGTACTTC. Its translation is CASSFKAQETQYF. V gene TRBV11-2 combines with J gene TRBJ2-5; no clear D gene. In germline, CDR1 is SGHAT, CDR2 FQNNGV. V was shortened by 3 bases and J by 2 bases, with 7 bases between the two germline ends. The CDR3 consists of 13 residues.